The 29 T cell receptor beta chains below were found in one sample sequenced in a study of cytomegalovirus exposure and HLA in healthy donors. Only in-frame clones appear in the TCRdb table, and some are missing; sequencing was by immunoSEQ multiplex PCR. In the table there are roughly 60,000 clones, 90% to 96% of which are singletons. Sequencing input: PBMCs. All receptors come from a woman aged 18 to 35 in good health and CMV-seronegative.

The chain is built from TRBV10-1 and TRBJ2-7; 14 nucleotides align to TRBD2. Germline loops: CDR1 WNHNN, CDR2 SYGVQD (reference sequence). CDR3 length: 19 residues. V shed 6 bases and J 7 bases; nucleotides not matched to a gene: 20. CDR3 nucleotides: TGCGCCAGCAGACCCAGACAGGACCCAGGACTAGCGGGAGGAGGTGAGCAGTACTTC. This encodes CASRPRQDPGLAGGGEQYF.

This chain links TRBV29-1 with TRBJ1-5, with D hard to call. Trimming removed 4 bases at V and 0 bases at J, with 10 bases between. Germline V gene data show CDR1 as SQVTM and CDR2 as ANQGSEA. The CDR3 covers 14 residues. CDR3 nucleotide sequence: TGCAGCGTTGTGGTCGACAATAGCAATCAGCCCCAGCATTTT. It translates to CSVVVDNSNQPQHF. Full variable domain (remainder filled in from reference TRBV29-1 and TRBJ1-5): SAVISQKPSRDICQRGTSLTIQCQVDSQVTMMFWYRQQPGQSLTLIATANQGSEATYESGFVIDKFPISRPNLTFSTLTVSNMSPEDSSIYLCSVVVDNSNQPQHFGDGTRLSIL.

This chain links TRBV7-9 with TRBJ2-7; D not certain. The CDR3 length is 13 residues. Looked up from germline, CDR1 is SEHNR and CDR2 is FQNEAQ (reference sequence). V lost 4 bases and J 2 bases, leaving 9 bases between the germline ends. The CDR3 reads CASSSTYPYEQYF. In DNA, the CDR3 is TGTGCCAGCAGCTCAACCTACCCCTACGAGCAGTACTTC.

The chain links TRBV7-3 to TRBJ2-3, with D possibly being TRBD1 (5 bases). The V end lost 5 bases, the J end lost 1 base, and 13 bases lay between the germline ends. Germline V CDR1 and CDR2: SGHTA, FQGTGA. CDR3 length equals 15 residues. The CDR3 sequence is CASSARGRGTDTQYF. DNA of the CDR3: TGTGCCAGCAGCGCCCGCGGCAGGGGCACAGATACGCAGTATTTT.

CDR3 sequence (DNA): TGTGCCAGCAGCAGGGGGGGGGCCAACGTCCTGACTTTC. It specifies CASSRGGANVLTF. The V and J genes are TRBV28 and TRBJ2-6; 7 nucleotides line up with TRBD1. The CDR3 covers 13 residues. Trimming removed 6 bases from V and 4 bases from J; junction bases left unmatched: 0. CDR1 MDHEN and CDR2 SYDVKM come from the germline V gene. The complete variable domain, with remaining parts taken from reference TRBV28 and TRBJ2-6, reads DVKVTQSSRYLVKRTGEKVFLECVQDMDHENMFWYRQDPGLGLRLIYFSYDVKMKEKGDIPEGYSVSREKKERFSLILESASTNQTSMYLCASSRGGANVLTFGAGSRLTVL.

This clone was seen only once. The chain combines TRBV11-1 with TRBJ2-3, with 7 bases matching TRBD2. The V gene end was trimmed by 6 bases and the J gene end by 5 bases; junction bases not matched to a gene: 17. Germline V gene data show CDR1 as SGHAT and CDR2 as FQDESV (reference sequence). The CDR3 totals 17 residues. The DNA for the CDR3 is TGTGCCAGCAGTCCTCTCGGCGGGAGAGGATATGGAGATACGCAGTATTTT. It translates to CASSPLGGRGYGDTQYF.

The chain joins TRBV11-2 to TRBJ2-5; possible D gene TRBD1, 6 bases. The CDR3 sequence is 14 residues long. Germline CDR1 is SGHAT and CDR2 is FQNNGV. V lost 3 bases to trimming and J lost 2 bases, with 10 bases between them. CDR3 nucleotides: TGTGCCAGCAGCTTCGCGGACAGACAAGAGACCCAGTACTTC. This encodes CASSFADRQETQYF.

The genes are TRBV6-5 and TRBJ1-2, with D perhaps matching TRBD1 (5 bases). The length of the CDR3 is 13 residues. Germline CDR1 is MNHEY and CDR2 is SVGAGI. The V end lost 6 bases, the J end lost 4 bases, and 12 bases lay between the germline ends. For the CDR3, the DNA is TGTGCCAGCAGCCCGGGGGGGGTCTATGGCTACACCTTC. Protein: CASSPGGVYGYTF.

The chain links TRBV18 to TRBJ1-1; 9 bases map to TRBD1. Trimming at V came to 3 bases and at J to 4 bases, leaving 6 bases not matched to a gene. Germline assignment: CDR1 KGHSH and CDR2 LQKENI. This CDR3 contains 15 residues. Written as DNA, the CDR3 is TGTGCCAGCTCACCCCTGGGACAGGGTATCACTGAAGCTTTCTTT. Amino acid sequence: CASSPLGQGITEAFF.

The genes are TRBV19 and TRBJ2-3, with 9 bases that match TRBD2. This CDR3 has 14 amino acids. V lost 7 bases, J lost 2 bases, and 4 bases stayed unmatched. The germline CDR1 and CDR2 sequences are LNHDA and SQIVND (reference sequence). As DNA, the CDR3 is TGTGCCAGTAAGGCTAGCGGGGTCACAGATACGCAGTATTTT. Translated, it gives CASKASGVTDTQYF.

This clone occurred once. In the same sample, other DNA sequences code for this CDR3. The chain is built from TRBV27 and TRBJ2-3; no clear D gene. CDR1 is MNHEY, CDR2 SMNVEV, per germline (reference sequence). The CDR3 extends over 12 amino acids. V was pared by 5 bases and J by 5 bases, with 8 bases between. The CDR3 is CASSPRGDTQYF. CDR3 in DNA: TGTGCCAGCAGTCCCCGAGGAGATACGCAGTATTTT.

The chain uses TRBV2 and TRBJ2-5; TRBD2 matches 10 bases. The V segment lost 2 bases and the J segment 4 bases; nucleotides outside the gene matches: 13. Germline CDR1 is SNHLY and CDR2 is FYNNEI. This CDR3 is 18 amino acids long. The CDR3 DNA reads TGTGCCAGCAGTGAATCGGTTCTAGCGGGAGTGGGGGGAGAGACCCAGTACTTC. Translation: CASSESVLAGVGGETQYF.

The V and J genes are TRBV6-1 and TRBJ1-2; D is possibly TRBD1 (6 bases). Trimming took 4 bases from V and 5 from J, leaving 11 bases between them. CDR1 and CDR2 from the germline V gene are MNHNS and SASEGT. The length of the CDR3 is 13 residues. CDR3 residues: CASSAGQSYGYTF. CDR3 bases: TGTGCCAGCAGTGCAGGACAGTCATATGGCTACACCTTC.

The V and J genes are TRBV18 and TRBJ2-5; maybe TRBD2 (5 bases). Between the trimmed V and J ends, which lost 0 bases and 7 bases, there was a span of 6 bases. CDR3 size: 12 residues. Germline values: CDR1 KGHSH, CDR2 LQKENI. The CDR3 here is CASSPPLATQYF. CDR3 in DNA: TGTGCCAGCTCACCACCTCTAGCGACCCAGTACTTC.

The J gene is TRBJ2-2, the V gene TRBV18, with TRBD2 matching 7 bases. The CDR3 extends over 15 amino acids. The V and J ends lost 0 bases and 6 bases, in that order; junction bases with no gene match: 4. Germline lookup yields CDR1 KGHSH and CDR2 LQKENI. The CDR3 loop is CASSPPRLASGELFF. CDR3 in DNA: TGTGCCAGCTCACCACCTCGACTAGCTTCCGGGGAGCTGTTTTTT.

Here the CDR3 reads CASRGGLTQYF. CDR3 coding DNA: TGTGCCAGCCGCGGGGGACTTACGCAGTATTTT. The chain links TRBV27 to TRBJ2-3; 7 nucleotides align to TRBD2. The CDR3 consists of 11 residues. After removal of 8 bases from V and 8 bases from J, the junction contained 4 bases not matched to a gene. Germline CDR1 and CDR2: MNHEY and SMNVEV (reference sequence).

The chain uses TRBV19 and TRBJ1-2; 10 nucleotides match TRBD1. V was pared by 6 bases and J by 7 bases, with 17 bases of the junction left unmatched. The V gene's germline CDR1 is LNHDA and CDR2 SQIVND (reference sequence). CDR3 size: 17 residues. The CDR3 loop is CASSPLTGTGVRGGYTF. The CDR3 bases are TGTGCCAGTAGCCCTCTAACCGGGACAGGGGTGAGAGGTGGCTACACCTTC.

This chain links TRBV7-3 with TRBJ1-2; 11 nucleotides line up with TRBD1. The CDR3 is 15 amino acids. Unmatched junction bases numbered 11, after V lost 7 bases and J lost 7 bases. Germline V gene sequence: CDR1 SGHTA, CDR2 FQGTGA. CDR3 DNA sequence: TGTGCCAGCACTCCGGGACAGGGGGTATTGGGTGGCTACACCTTC. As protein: CASTPGQGVLGGYTF.

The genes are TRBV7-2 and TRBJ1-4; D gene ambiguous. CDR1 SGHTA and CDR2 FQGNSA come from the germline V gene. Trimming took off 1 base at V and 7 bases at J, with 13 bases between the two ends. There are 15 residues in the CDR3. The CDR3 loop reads CASSLGTPAGEKLFF. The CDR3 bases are TGTGCCAGCAGCTTAGGGACCCCGGCGGGTGAAAAACTGTTTTTT. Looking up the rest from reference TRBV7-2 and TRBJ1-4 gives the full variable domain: GAGVSQSPSNKVTEKGKDVELRCDPISGHTALYWYRQSLGQGLEFLIYFQGNSAPDKSGLPSDRFSAERTGGSVSTLTIQRTQQEDSAVYLCASSLGTPAGEKLFFGSGTQLSVL.

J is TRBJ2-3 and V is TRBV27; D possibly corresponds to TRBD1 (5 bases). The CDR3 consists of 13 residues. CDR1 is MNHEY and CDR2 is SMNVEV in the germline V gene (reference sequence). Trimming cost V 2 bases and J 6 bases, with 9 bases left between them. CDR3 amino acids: CASSLQGADTQYF. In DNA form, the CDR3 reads TGTGCCAGCAGTTTACAGGGTGCGGATACGCAGTATTTT.

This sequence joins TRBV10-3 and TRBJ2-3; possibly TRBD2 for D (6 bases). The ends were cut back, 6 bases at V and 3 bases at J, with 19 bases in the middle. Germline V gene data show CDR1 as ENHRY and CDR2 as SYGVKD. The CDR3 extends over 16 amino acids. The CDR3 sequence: CAISRTQSGLTDTQYF. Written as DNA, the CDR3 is TGTGCCATCAGCCGCACCCAGAGCGGGTTAACAGATACGCAGTATTTT.

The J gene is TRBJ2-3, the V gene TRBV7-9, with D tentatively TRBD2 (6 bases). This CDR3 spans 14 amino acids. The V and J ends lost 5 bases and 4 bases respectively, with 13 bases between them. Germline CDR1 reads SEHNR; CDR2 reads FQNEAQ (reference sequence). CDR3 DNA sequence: TGTGCCAGCAGCCTCGGGGTAGCGGCAGATACGCAGTATTTT. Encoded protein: CASSLGVAADTQYF.

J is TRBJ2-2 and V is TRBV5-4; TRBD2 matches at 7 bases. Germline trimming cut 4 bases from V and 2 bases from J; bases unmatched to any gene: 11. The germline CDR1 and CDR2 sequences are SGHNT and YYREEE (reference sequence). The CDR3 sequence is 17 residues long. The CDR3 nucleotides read TGTGCCAGCAGCCCTCGGGGGGTAGCGGCTAACACCGGGGAGCTGTTTTTT. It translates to CASSPRGVAANTGELFF.

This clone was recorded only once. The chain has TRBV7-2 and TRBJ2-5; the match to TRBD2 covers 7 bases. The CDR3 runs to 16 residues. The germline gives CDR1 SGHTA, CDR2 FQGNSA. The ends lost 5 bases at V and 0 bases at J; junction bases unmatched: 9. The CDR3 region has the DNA TGTGCCAGCAGCCCAACAAGCGGGGCCCACCAAGAGACCCAGTACTTC. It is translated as CASSPTSGAHQETQYF.

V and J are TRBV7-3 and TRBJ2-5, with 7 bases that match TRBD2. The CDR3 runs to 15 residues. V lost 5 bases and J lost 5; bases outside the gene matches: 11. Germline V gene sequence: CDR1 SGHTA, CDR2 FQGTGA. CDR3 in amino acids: CASSPGGSGEETQYF. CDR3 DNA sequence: TGTGCCAGCAGCCCCGGGGGGTCTGGTGAGGAGACCCAGTACTTC.

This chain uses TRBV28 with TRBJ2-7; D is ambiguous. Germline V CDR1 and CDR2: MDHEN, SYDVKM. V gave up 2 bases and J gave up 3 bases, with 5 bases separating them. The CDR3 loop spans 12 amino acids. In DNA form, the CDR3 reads TGTGCCAGCAGTTTAGGCAACTACGAGCAGTACTTC. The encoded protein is CASSLGNYEQYF.

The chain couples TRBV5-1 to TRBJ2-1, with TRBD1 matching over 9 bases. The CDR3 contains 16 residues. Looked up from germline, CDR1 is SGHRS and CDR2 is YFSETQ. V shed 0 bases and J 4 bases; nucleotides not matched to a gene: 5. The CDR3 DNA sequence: TGCGCCAGCAGCTTGGCCCGGGACAGGGTTTACAATGAGCAGTTCTTC. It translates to CASSLARDRVYNEQFF.

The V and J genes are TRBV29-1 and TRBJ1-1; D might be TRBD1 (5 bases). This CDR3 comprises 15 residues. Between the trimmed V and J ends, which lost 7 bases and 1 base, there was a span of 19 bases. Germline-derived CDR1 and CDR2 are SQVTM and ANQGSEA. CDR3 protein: CSAALDSLGNTEAFF. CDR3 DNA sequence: TGCAGCGCCGCCCTTGACAGTTTGGGGAACACTGAAGCTTTCTTT.

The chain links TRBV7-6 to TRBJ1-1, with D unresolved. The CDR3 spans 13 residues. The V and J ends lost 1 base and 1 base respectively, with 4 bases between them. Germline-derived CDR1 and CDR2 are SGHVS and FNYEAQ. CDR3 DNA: TGTGCCAGCAGCTTAGGGGCGAACACTGAAGCTTTCTTT. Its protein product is CASSLGANTEAFF.